A single sample is the source of the 11 T cell receptor beta chains below, sequenced in a study of CD8 T cells in ankylosing spondylitis. A single record per CDR3 protein comes from TCRdb applying MiXCR to the 5' RACE reads. The sample lists 150,000 to 200,000 distinct CDR3 sequences, 15% to 20% occurring once. Sequencing input: blood, either unsorted or a sorted T cell fraction (not recorded which). These receptors were taken from a male donor aged 5-30 years with ankylosing spondylitis or in good health (not recorded which).

CDR3 residues: CASKKQGAEDNEQFF. As DNA, the CDR3 is TGTGCCAGCAAGAAACAGGGGGCAGAAGACAATGAGCAGTTCTTC. This chain connects TRBV11-3 to TRBJ2-1, with TRBD1 matching over 9 bases. J lost 5 bases, V lost 7 bases, and 9 bases had no gene match. The CDR3 runs 15 residues. Germline V gene lookup returns CDR1 SGHNT and CDR2 YENEEA.

This clonotype occurred many times. The J gene is TRBJ2-2, the V gene TRBV24-1; the D gene is possibly TRBD1 (5 bases). V lost 9 bases and J 6 bases, leaving 10 bases between the germline ends. The CDR3 consists of 12 residues. In germline, CDR1 is KGHDR, CDR2 SFDVKD. CDR3 residues: CATGAESGELFF. CDR3 DNA: TGTGCCACCGGGGCGGAGTCCGGGGAGCTGTTTTTT.

This clonotype was counted many times. The chain carries TRBV5-1 and TRBJ1-1; D unresolved. The V end was cut by 4 bases, the J end by 1 base, with 17 bases between. The CDR3 length is 16 residues. Germline CDR1 reads SGHRS; CDR2 reads YFSETQ. CDR3 nucleotides: TGCGCCAGCAGCAGAGGCGGGCTTTCAGCGAACACTGAAGCTTTCTTT. Translation: CASSRGGLSANTEAFF.

This clonotype appeared many times. The DNA of the CDR3 is TGTGCCAGCAGCAACCGGGAAATTACAGGGAAAGATACGCAGTATTTT. Its translation is CASSNREITGKDTQYF. This chain uses TRBV6-5 with TRBJ2-3, with D perhaps TRBD1 (6 bases). Trimming cost V 6 bases and J 5 bases, with 21 bases left between them. The CDR3 extends over 16 amino acids. CDR1 is MNHEY, CDR2 SVGAGI, per germline.

V gene TRBV12-3 or TRBV12-4 combines with J gene TRBJ2-6; unclear D gene. The CDR3 totals 13 residues. V lost 8 bases and J lost 0, with 5 bases in between. The CDR3 nucleotides are TGTGCCAGCCTTGTCTCTGGGGCCAACGTCCTGACTTTC. It encodes CASLVSGANVLTF.

This clonotype was seen many times. The V call is TRBV6-1, the J call TRBJ1-1; 7 nucleotides agree with TRBD1. The CDR3 covers 16 residues. The germline V gene encodes CDR1 MNHNS and CDR2 SASEGT. Trimming removed 0 bases from V and 2 bases from J; junction bases left unmatched: 6. DNA of the CDR3: TGTGCCAGCAGTGAAGCCCGGCCAGGGGGTAACACTGAAGCTTTCTTT. It codes for CASSEARPGGNTEAFF.

The gene calls are TRBV29-1 and TRBJ2-1; 12 bases are shared with TRBD2. The V and J ends lost 6 bases and 9 bases, in that order; junction bases with no gene match: 9. This CDR3 contains 14 residues. Germline V gene data show CDR1 as SQVTM and CDR2 as ANQGSEA. The CDR3 here is CSVARLAGAGEQFF. In DNA form, the CDR3 reads TGCAGCGTGGCCAGACTAGCGGGAGCAGGTGAGCAGTTCTTC.

The J gene is TRBJ2-1, the V gene TRBV29-1; D unclear. Deletions cut 3 bases from V and 1 base from J, with 7 bases between. Germline V gene lookup returns CDR1 SQVTM and CDR2 ANQGSEA. There are 13 residues in the CDR3. The CDR3 coding sequence is TGCAGCGTTGATGGTCAGTCCTACAATGAGCAGTTCTTC. Translation gives CSVDGQSYNEQFF.

This clonotype has at least ten counts. This chain uses TRBV7-9 with TRBJ1-2, with D possibly matching TRBD1 (6 bases). CDR1 and CDR2 (germline): SEHNR, FQNEAQ (reference sequence). The V and J ends lost 5 bases and 7 bases respectively, with 17 bases between them. This CDR3 is 14 amino acids long. For the CDR3, the DNA is TGTGCCAGCAGCGGATACCCACAGGGTTTTGGCTACACCTTC. Translated, it gives CASSGYPQGFGYTF.

This clonotype was found many times. The chain joins TRBV5-5 to TRBJ2-7; the D gene is possibly TRBD2 (6 bases). With 4 bases removed from V and 6 bases from J, the gap between germline ends came to 11 bases. Germline CDR1 is SGHKS and CDR2 is YYEKEE (reference sequence). The CDR3 is 12 amino acids. CDR3 nucleotides: TGTGCCAGCAGCCGCGGGACGGGCGAGCAGTACGTC. Translated: CASSRGTGEQYV.

This clonotype showed up many times. This chain joins TRBV6-5 and TRBJ2-1; 7 nucleotides align to TRBD2. With 8 bases clipped from V and 7 bases from J, the junction kept 5 bases outside the gene matches. From germline, CDR1 is MNHEY and CDR2 SVGAGI. This CDR3 has 12 residues. This chain's CDR3 is CASEGGTNEQFF. In DNA, the CDR3 is TGTGCCAGCGAGGGAGGGACGAATGAGCAGTTCTTC.